This entry lists 14 T cell receptor beta chains sequenced from one sample in a study of OX40 agonist ivuxolimab in advanced cancers. Data came from immunoSEQ multiplex PCR; TCRdb stores just in-frame clones and leaves some out. Here the sample spans just under 100,000 clones, approximately 93% being singletons. This sample comprised CD4+ or CD8+ T cells sorted from blood, obtained in a trial of the OX40 agonist ivuxolimab. Receptor source: an adult with an advanced solid tumor such as melanoma, head and neck, liver or kidney cancer.

This clone appeared a single time. This chain connects TRBV7-2 to TRBJ2-3; maybe TRBD1 (5 bases). The CDR3 has 15 amino acids. From germline, CDR1 is SGHTA and CDR2 FQGNSA. V was pared by 1 base and J by 2 bases, with 10 bases between. CDR3: CASSLGGGNTDTQYF. The CDR3 DNA sequence: TGTGCCAGCAGCTTAGGGGGCGGCAACACAGATACGCAGTATTTT.

This clone was recorded only once. The V and J genes are TRBV25-1 and TRBJ2-4; 15 bases are a match to TRBD2. Looked up from germline, CDR1 is MGHDK and CDR2 is SYGVNS. The V segment lost 5 bases and the J segment 12 bases; nucleotides outside the gene matches: 8. The CDR3 extends over 15 amino acids. CDR3 DNA sequence: TGTGCCAGCAGTCCTCGGACTAGCGGGGGGGCCTCTCAGTACTTC. As protein: CASSPRTSGGASQYF.

The rearrangement links TRBV29-1 to TRBJ2-2; D is perhaps TRBD2 (6 bases). This CDR3 comprises 14 residues. Per germline, CDR1 SQVTM and CDR2 ANQGSEA. The ends were cut back, 4 bases at V and 2 bases at J, with 11 bases in the middle. The CDR3 DNA follows: TGCAGCGTTGTTAGCGGAGTTAACACCGGGGAGCTGTTTTTT. Its protein product is CSVVSGVNTGELFF.

The V gene is TRBV7-2, the J gene TRBJ1-5, with D possibly being TRBD1 (5 bases). Between the trimmed V and J ends, which lost 4 bases and 1 base, there was a span of 11 bases. CDR1 and CDR2 (germline): SGHTA, FQGNSA. The CDR3 runs to 15 residues. CDR3 protein: CASSSLGGSNQPQHF. The CDR3 region has the DNA TGTGCCAGCAGCTCCCTCGGGGGAAGCAATCAGCCCCAGCATTTT.

This clone was seen a single time. V is TRBV4-2 and J is TRBJ1-4; D unresolved. V was cut by 0 bases and J by 6 bases, with 11 bases left in between. This CDR3 contains 15 residues. Germline CDR1 is LGHNA and CDR2 is YNFKEQ. In DNA, the CDR3 is TGTGCCAGCAGCCAAGAGGGAGGAGGCGATGAAAAACTGTTTTTT. Translating gives CASSQEGGGDEKLFF.

This chain connects TRBV9 to TRBJ1-2; D possibly corresponds to TRBD1 (5 bases). Per germline, CDR1 SGDLS and CDR2 YYNGEE. V dropped 6 bases and J dropped 2 bases, with 11 bases sitting between them. CDR3 size: 13 residues. DNA for the CDR3: TGTGCCAGCACCCCTCAGGGAAACTATGGCTACACCTTC. It translates to CASTPQGNYGYTF. Based on the CDR3 plus reference TRBV9 and TRBJ1-2, the full variable domain is DSGVTQTPKHLITATGQRVTLRCSPRSGDLSVYWYQQSLDQGLQFLIQYYNGEERAKGNILERFSAQQFPDLHSELNLSSLELGDSALYFCASTPQGNYGYTFGSGTRLTVV.

This sequence joins TRBV11-2 and TRBJ2-2, with TRBD2 as a possible D gene (5 bases). V was clipped by 5 bases and J by 0 bases, with 13 bases between them. Germline assignment: CDR1 SGHAT and CDR2 FQNNGV. The CDR3 covers 16 residues. The CDR3 DNA is TGTGCCAGCAGCCCTAGAGTAGCGACGAACACCGGGGAGCTGTTTTTT. The encoded protein is CASSPRVATNTGELFF. Drawing the rest from reference TRBV11-2 and TRBJ2-2, the complete variable domain is EAGVAQSPRYKIIEKRQSVAFWCNPISGHATLYWYQQILGQGPKLLIQFQNNGVVDDSQLPKDRFSAERLKGVDSTLKIQPAKLEDSAVYLCASSPRVATNTGELFFGEGSRLTVL.

This chain uses TRBV5-1 with TRBJ2-1; tentatively, D is TRBD2 (7 bases). The CDR3 spans 13 residues. Deletions cut 3 bases from V and 10 bases from J, with 14 bases between. Germline V gene sequence: CDR1 SGHRS, CDR2 YFSETQ. The CDR3: CASSWGGNREQFF. For the CDR3, the DNA is TGCGCCAGCAGCTGGGGGGGCAACAGGGAGCAGTTCTTC.

Worth noting for this clone: At one end the junction does not follow the germline gene, possibly because of a read error. The chain links TRBV5-1 to TRBJ2-7, with 12 bases that match TRBD2. CDR3 size: 17 residues. CDR1 is SGHRS, CDR2 YFSETQ, per germline. The CDR3 DNA follows: TGCGCCAGCACCTTGGGGCCGGCTAGCGGGAGGGGGTACGAGCAGTACTTC. Its protein product is CASTLGPASGRGYEQYF.

In its sample, this clone was seen once. The chain carries TRBV28 and TRBJ2-5, with a tentative D call TRBD2 (7 bases). The CDR3 extends over 15 amino acids. Germline CDR1 reads MDHEN; CDR2 reads SYDVKM. Deletions cut 5 bases from V and 3 bases from J, with 16 bases between. CDR3 nucleotides: TGTGCCAGCAGTCCCTCAGGAGGGGGGGAAGAGACCCAGTACTTC. This translates into CASSPSGGGEETQYF.

J is TRBJ2-5 and V is TRBV14; D might be TRBD1 (6 bases). With 0 bases removed from V and 0 bases from J, the gap between germline ends came to 14 bases. The CDR3 contains 17 residues. Germline V lookup: CDR1 SGHDN, CDR2 FVKESK. CDR3 residues: CASSQEYRTAYQETQYF. Written as DNA, the CDR3 is TGTGCCAGCAGCCAAGAATATAGGACAGCATACCAAGAGACCCAGTACTTC.

The chain is built from TRBV28 and TRBJ1-1, with D maybe TRBD1 (6 bases). V lost 7 bases, J lost 4 bases, and 22 bases lay in between. This CDR3 region has 16 residues. Germline-derived CDR1 and CDR2 are MDHEN and SYDVKM. CDR3 in DNA: TGTGCCAGCATCATCGGGGGCTTTAGGAGTAGCACTGAAGCTTTCTTT. It yields the protein CASIIGGFRSSTEAFF. The full variable domain, with the rest looked up from reference TRBV28 and TRBJ1-1, is DVKVTQSSRYLVKRTGEKVFLECVQDMDHENMFWYRQDPGLGLRLIYFSYDVKMKEKGDIPEGYSVSREKKERFSLILESASTNQTSMYLCASIIGGFRSSTEAFFGQGTRLTVV.

This chain joins TRBV15 and TRBJ2-7; D not resolved. The CDR3 is 19 amino acids. Per germline, CDR1 LNHNV and CDR2 YYDKDF (reference sequence). The V end was cut by 5 bases, the J end by 2 bases, with 28 bases between. The CDR3 sequence is CATSPRLELFPFSPYEQYF. The CDR3 coding sequence is TGTGCCACCAGCCCCCGACTGGAGCTCTTCCCTTTCTCGCCCTACGAGCAGTACTTC. Full variable domain (missing parts from reference TRBV15 and TRBJ2-7): DAMVIQNPRYQVTQFGKPVTLSCSQTLNHNVMYWYQQKSSQAPKLLFHYYDKDFNNEADTPDNFQSRRPNTSFCFLDIRSPGLGDTAMYLCATSPRLELFPFSPYEQYFGPGTRLTVT.

The chain combines TRBV7-2 with TRBJ1-4; no definite D call. Germline assignment: CDR1 SGHTA and CDR2 FQGNSA. Trimming removed 5 bases from V and 0 bases from J, with 13 bases in between. The CDR3 is made up of 16 amino acids. CDR3 loop: CASSPRSRTTNEKLFF. As DNA, the CDR3 is TGTGCCAGCAGCCCCCGGTCCAGGACAACTAATGAAAAACTGTTTTTT.